Listed below are T cell receptor beta chains from one sample, sequenced in a study of T cells after yellow fever vaccination. TCRdb re-called the 5' RACE reads with MiXCR, one entry per CDR3 protein. Seen here are some 500,000 distinct CDR3 sequences, roughly 13% observed once, and the top ten hold more than 13%. The sequencing used PBMCs, collected on the day of the yellow fever booster vaccination. These receptors were taken from a man under 40 who received the YFV17D yellow fever vaccine. CDR3s leave out the opening cysteine and the closing phenylalanine or tryptophan. A D gene is named only where the DNA matches it firmly.

CDR3aa: SASRRVGSKETQY; d_gene: .; j_gene: TRBJ2-5; v_gene: TRBV20-1
CDR3aa: AIRPQRDRKSSNTGELF; d_gene: .; j_gene: TRBJ2-2; v_gene: TRBV10-3
CDR3aa: ASSFRQGRAF; d_gene: TRBD1; j_gene: TRBJ1-1; v_gene: TRBV7-2
CDR3aa: ASTWTSGAPANTGELF; d_gene: TRBD2; j_gene: TRBJ2-2; v_gene: TRBV2
CDR3aa: ASSFGQPSTDTQY; d_gene: .; j_gene: TRBJ2-3; v_gene: TRBV7-6
CDR3aa: ASSEISFGEKLF; d_gene: .; j_gene: TRBJ1-4; v_gene: TRBV7-2
CDR3aa: ASSTRGAGGFDEQY; d_gene: TRBD2; j_gene: TRBJ2-7; v_gene: TRBV6-1
CDR3aa: ASSYDSGTATPAQF; d_gene: .; j_gene: TRBJ2-1; v_gene: TRBV7-8
CDR3aa: ASSLDRGHRELF; d_gene: .; j_gene: TRBJ2-2; v_gene: TRBV7-2
CDR3aa: ASRLDRVGEQY; d_gene: TRBD1; j_gene: TRBJ2-7; v_gene: TRBV12-3/TRBV12-4
CDR3aa: ASSYDRGGNQPQH; d_gene: TRBD1; j_gene: TRBJ1-5; v_gene: TRBV6-5
CDR3aa: SAREGGRSAGELF; d_gene: .; j_gene: TRBJ2-2; v_gene: TRBV20-1
CDR3aa: ASSPDARRSYNEQF; d_gene: .; j_gene: TRBJ2-1; v_gene: TRBV6-1
CDR3aa: ASSQFAETQY; d_gene: .; j_gene: TRBJ2-5; v_gene: TRBV3-1
CDR3aa: ASSQGLAGSETQY; d_gene: TRBD2; j_gene: TRBJ2-5; v_gene: TRBV14
CDR3aa: ASSLGGITYNEQF; d_gene: .; j_gene: TRBJ2-1; v_gene: TRBV5-1
CDR3aa: AISGGQYEKLF; d_gene: TRBD1; j_gene: TRBJ1-4; v_gene: TRBV10-3
CDR3aa: ALGHGRRFYEQY; d_gene: .; j_gene: TRBJ2-7; v_gene: TRBV24-1
CDR3aa: ASSPTILIRSGRAYNEQF; d_gene: TRBD2; j_gene: TRBJ2-1; v_gene: TRBV11-2
CDR3aa: ASSQTTGPTDTQY; d_gene: .; j_gene: TRBJ2-3; v_gene: TRBV4-3
CDR3aa: ASSDPQGSAQY; d_gene: .; j_gene: TRBJ2-7; v_gene: TRBV7-9
CDR3aa: SARSDRANYGYT; d_gene: TRBD1; j_gene: TRBJ1-2; v_gene: TRBV20-1
CDR3aa: ASSALVAQGGTFYEQY; d_gene: .; j_gene: TRBJ2-7; v_gene: TRBV11-1
CDR3aa: ANQAGTGTHNEQF; d_gene: TRBD1; j_gene: TRBJ2-1; v_gene: TRBV6-1
CDR3aa: SASPTAVPSYEQY; d_gene: .; j_gene: TRBJ2-7; v_gene: TRBV20-1
CDR3aa: ASSLNQGVSYEQY; d_gene: .; j_gene: TRBJ2-7; v_gene: TRBV3-1
CDR3aa: ASSDSPRDEAF; d_gene: .; j_gene: TRBJ1-1; v_gene: TRBV2
CDR3aa: ASSLVVSSNEQF; d_gene: .; j_gene: TRBJ2-1; v_gene: TRBV5-4
CDR3aa: ASSQVGGSINTGELF; d_gene: TRBD2; j_gene: TRBJ2-2; v_gene: TRBV4-3
CDR3aa: AWRVLASTGELF; d_gene: .; j_gene: TRBJ2-2; v_gene: TRBV30
CDR3aa: ASSQGLAGFYEQY; d_gene: TRBD2; j_gene: TRBJ2-7; v_gene: TRBV4-3
CDR3aa: SGELSLLAKNIQY; d_gene: .; j_gene: TRBJ2-4; v_gene: TRBV20-1